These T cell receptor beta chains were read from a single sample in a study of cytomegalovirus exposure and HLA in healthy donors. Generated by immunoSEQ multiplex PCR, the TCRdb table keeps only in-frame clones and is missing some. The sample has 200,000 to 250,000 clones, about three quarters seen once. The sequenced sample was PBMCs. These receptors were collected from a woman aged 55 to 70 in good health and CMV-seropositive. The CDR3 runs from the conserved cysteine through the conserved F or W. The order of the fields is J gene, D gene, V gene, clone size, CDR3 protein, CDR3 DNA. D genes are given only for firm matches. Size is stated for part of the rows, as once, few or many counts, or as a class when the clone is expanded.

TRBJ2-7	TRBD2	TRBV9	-	CASSASTSAVTYEQYF	TGTGCCAGCAGCGCGTCGACTAGCGCTGTAACTTACGAGCAGTACTTC
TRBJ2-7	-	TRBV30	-	CASAGLLTGEQYF	TGTGCCTCCGCCGGGCTTCTGACGGGGGAGCAGTACTTC
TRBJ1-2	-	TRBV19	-	CASSRSYSGGYGYTF	TGTGCCAGTAGTCGTAGTTACTCTGGAGGGTATGGCTACACCTTC
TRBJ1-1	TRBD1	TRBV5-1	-	CASSLAGGRNSEAFF	TGCGCCAGCAGTTTGGCAGGGGGACGCAACTCTGAAGCTTTCTTT
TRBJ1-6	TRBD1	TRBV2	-	CASSTGGRSPLHF	TGTGCCAGCAGCACAGGGGGCCGTTCACCCCTCCACTTT
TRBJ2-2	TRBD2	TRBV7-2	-	CASSLGVSGGYTGELFF	TGTGCCAGCAGCTTAGGGGTTAGCGGGGGTTACACCGGGGAGCTGTTTTTT
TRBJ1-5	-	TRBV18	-	CASSENVLYSNQPQHF	TGTGCCAGCTCAGAAAACGTCCTCTATAGCAATCAGCCCCAGCATTTT
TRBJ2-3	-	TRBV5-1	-	CASSLASRDTQYF	TGCGCCAGCAGCTTGGCCTCGCGAGATACGCAGTATTTT
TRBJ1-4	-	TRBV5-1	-	CASSPAPVRGANEKLFF	TGCGCCAGCAGCCCGGCACCGGTCCGGGGTGCTAATGAAAAACTGTTTTTT
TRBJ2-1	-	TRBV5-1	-	CASSLNAAGDEQFF	TGCGCCAGCAGCTTGAATGCGGCCGGGGATGAGCAGTTCTTC
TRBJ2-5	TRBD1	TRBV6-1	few	CASSKQGSKTQYF	TGTGCCAGCAGTAAACAGGGGAGTAAGACCCAGTACTTC
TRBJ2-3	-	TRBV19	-	CASSIASTDTQYF	TGTGCCAGTAGTATAGCGAGCACAGATACGCAGTATTTT
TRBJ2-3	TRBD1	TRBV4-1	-	CASSQERSAQGATDTQYF	TGCGCCAGCAGCCAAGAAAGGAGTGCCCAGGGGGCGACAGATACGCAGTATTTT
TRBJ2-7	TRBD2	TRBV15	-	CATSRRLAGPYEQYF	TGTGCCACCAGCAGGAGGCTAGCGGGTCCCTACGAGCAGTACTTC
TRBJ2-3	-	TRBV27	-	CASSFQGLPVTDTQYF	TGTGCCAGCAGTTTCCAGGGACTCCCTGTCACAGATACGCAGTATTTT
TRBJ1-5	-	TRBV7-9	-	CASSLDLGRSNQPQHF	TGTGCCAGCAGCTTAGACCTGGGCCGGAGCAATCAGCCCCAGCATTTT
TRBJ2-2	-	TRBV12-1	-	CANKTGGAGELFF	TGTGCCAACAAGACAGGGGGGGCCGGGGAGCTGTTTTTT
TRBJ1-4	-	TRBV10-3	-	CAISDRGANEKLFF	TGTGCCATCAGTGACAGGGGTGCTAATGAAAAACTGTTTTTT
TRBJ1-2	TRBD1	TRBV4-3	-	CASSRSGTGNYGYTF	TGCGCCAGCAGCCGGTCCGGGACAGGGAACTATGGCTACACCTTC
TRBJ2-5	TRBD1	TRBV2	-	CASSEQGQGSETQYF	TGTGCCAGCAGTGAGCAGGGACAGGGTTCTGAGACCCAGTACTTC
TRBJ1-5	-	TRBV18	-	CASSKTDGNQPQHF	TGTGCCAGCTCAAAGACAGATGGCAATCAGCCCCAGCATTTT
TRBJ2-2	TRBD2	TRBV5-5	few	CASSWDYPTNTGELFF	TGTGCCAGCAGCTGGGACTACCCGACGAACACCGGGGAGCTGTTTTTT
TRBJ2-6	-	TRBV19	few	CASSILRTNGGANVLTF	TGTGCCAGTAGTATACTCCGAACTAACGGAGGGGCCAACGTCCTGACTTTC
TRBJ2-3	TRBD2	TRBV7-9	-	CSSSPRTASGGAGDTQYF	TGTTCCAGCAGCCCACGCACGGCTAGCGGGGGGGCCGGGGATACGCAGTATTTT
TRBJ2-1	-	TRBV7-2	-	CASSLNPSGYNEQFF	TGTGCCAGCAGCTTAAATCCTAGTGGCTACAATGAGCAGTTCTTC
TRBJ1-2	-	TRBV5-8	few	CASSVTGGSYGYTF	TGTGCCAGCAGCGTCACGGGGGGAAGCTATGGCTACACCTTC
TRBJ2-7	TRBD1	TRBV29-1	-	CSVGHRGEQYF	TGCAGCGTGGGGCACAGGGGAGAGCAGTACTTC
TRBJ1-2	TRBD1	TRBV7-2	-	CASSLDGAGGGYGYTF	TGTGCCAGCAGCTTAGATGGTGCAGGGGGCGGCTATGGCTACACCTTC
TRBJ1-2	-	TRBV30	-	CAWSRGGTYYGYTF	TGTGCCTGGAGTCGAGGCGGAACCTACTATGGCTACACCTTC
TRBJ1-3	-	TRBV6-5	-	CASRPDSTWGNTIYF	TGTGCCAGCAGGCCTGACTCCACCTGGGGAAACACCATATATTTT
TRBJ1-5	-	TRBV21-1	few	CASTEALRLNQPQHF	TGTGCCAGCACCGAGGCCCTTCGCTTAAATCAGCCCCAGCATTTT
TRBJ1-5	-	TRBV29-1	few	CSVGGGYGQPQHF	TGCAGCGTTGGAGGCGGCTACGGGCAGCCCCAGCATTTT
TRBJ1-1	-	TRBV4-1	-	CASSQGRGEAFF	TGCGCCAGCAGCCAAGGGAGAGGGGAAGCTTTCTTT
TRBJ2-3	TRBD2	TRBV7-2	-	CASSLVAGGSGTDTQYF	TGTGCCAGCAGCTTAGTAGCGGGGGGGTCAGGCACAGATACGCAGTATTTT
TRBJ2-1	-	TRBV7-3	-	CASSLNGGGGDEQFF	TGTGCCAGCAGCTTAAATGGCGGGGGCGGAGATGAGCAGTTCTTC
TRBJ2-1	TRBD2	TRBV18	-	CASSHGTSGYNEQFF	TGTGCCAGCTCCCACGGGACTAGCGGGTACAATGAGCAGTTCTTC
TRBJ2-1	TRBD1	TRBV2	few	CASSNDRGTYNEQFF	TGTGCCAGCAGTAACGACAGGGGAACCTACAATGAGCAGTTCTTC
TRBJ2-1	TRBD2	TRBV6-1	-	CASSEGLAGVDEQFF	TGTGCCAGCAGTGAGGGACTAGCGGGGGTCGATGAGCAGTTCTTC
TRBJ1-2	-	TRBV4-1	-	CASAGVGGSNGYTF	TGCGCCAGCGCAGGGGTAGGGGGATCCAATGGCTACACCTTC
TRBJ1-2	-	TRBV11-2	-	CASSLTTESYGYTF	TGTGCCAGCAGCTTAACAACCGAATCCTATGGCTACACCTTC
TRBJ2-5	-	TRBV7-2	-	CASSFGLQETQYF	TGTGCCAGCAGCTTCGGGTTACAAGAGACCCAGTACTTC
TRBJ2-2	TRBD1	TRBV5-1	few	CASSPDRAPTGELFF	TGCGCCAGCAGCCCAGACAGGGCCCCCACCGGGGAGCTGTTTTTT
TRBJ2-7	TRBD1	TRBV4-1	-	CASSPATGDRAVHEQYF	TGCGCCAGCAGCCCGGCGACCGGGGACAGGGCTGTCCACGAGCAGTACTTC